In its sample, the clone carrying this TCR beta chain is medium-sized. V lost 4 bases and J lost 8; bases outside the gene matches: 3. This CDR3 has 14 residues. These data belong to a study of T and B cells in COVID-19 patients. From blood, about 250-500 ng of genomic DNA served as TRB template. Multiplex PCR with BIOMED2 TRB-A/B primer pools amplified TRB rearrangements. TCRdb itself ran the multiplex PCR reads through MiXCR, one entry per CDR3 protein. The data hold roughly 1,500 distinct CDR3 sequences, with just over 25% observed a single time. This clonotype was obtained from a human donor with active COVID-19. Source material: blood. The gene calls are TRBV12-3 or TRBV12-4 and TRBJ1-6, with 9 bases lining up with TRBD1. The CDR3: CASSSTGGDSPLHF. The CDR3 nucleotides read TGTGCCAGCAGTTCGACAGGGGGGGATTCACCCCTCCACTTT.